The TCR beta chain described here comes from a study of blood T cell repertoires in COVID-19. Across the study: There were acute and convalescent COVID-19 samples, and they came from the United States, Italy and Spain. From T cells, B-cell-depleted T cells, or PBMCs came the material, which was cDNA or gDNA.

Original processing notes: Counts of nucleated cells, estimated from reference gene primer amplification, were obtained. Using immunoSEQ multiplex PCR, the repertoire was profiled, and TCRdb retains in-frame clones only, with some absent. That table furnishes V, J and clone size, whereas the DNA furnished D and trimming. The profile shows about 260,000 clones, over 75% of them singletons. A remark on this clone: The same CDR3 also results from other DNA sequences found in this sample.

The CDR3 runs to 12 residues. Per the germline V gene, CDR1 is SGHRS and CDR2 is YFSETQ. With 4 bases removed from V and 4 bases from J, the gap between germline ends came to 8 bases. The receptor was isolated from a human donor in a cohort sampled during active COVID-19. The J gene is TRBJ1-1, the V gene TRBV5-1; D is unclear. The sample was peripheral blood. As DNA, the CDR3 is TGCGCCAGCAGCCGGGAAGGCACTGAAGCTTTCTTT. It is translated as CASSREGTEAFF.